This TCR beta chain came from a study of cytomegalovirus exposure and HLA in healthy donors. Whole-study findings and limits: A later analysis associated some 16,000 TCR beta sequences with HLA alleles at a 0.05 false discovery rate. Researchers reported in a later analysis that a missense DCLRE1C variant was tied to TCR beta V- and J-gene trimming.

Healthy bone marrow donors formed the donor group. Trimming pared 4 bases from V and 1 base from J, leaving 8 bases between. This CDR3 has 13 amino acids. Germline assignment: CDR1 SGHRS and CDR2 YFSETQ. The PCR was carried out with 60 Vbeta primers and 13 Jbeta primers. In the original processing: The count from a later analysis was some 83 million unique TCR beta chains, 9 million to 12 million of them shared. The data were produced by immunoSEQ multiplex PCR, yet TCRdb's version contains in-frame clones alone and is incomplete. V, J and clone size are taken as reported in that table, and D and trimming were inferred from the DNA itself. The sample carries 170,000 or so clones, over 80% recorded once. Of note for this clone: Its target is not known.

Sequencing was performed on PBMCs. V usage is TRBV5-1 and J usage is TRBJ2-5; tentative D call: TRBD1 (5 bases). The receptor was derived from a man aged 50-60 years in good health and CMV-seronegative. The CDR3 spells CASSGAVQETQYF. The DNA for the CDR3 is TGCGCCAGCAGCGGGGCGGTCCAAGAGACCCAGTACTTC.